This TCR beta chain was recorded in a study of shared clonotypes between healthy human individuals. Samples underwent the assay at deep level. Among the unsorted PBMC samples, replicate PCRs used around 280 ng DNA, approximately 30,000 T cell genomes. In the source study's methods: Junction-only immunoSEQ data arrived without quality scores, meaning filtering differed. Clones were sequenced by immunoSEQ multiplex PCR, and TCRdb holds only the in-frame ones, with some missing. The V and J calls and the clone size are those of that table, but D and trimming were determined from the DNA. Altogether about 480,000 clones are present, 60% to 80% being singletons, with the ten largest covering under 15%. The CDR3 runs to 15 residues. Germline loops: CDR1 KGHSH, CDR2 LQKENI. V was cut by 3 bases and J by 0 bases, with 11 bases left in between.

V usage is TRBV18 and J usage is TRBJ1-1; D is unresolved. The specimen sequenced was PBMCs. The receptor's source is a woman aged 40-49 years in good health. Some clones in this sample may be carry-over from other donors' samples. This chain's CDR3 is CASSPTRAMNTEAFF. The DNA of the CDR3 is TGTGCCAGCTCACCTACACGGGCTATGAACACTGAAGCTTTCTTT. Using reference TRBV18 and TRBJ1-1 for the parts outside the CDR3, the full variable domain is NAGVMQNPRHLVRRRGQEARLRCSPMKGHSHVYWYRQLPEEGLKFMVYLQKENIIDESGMPKERFSAEFPKEGPSILRIQQVVRGDSAAYFCASSPTRAMNTEAFFGQGTRLTVV.